The 21 T cell receptor beta chains below were found in one sample sequenced in a study of cytomegalovirus exposure and HLA in healthy donors. The PCR used 60 Vbeta and 13 Jbeta primers. Sequencing was performed with immunoSEQ multiplex PCR; in TCRdb, only in-frame clones are kept and a portion is missing. The sample carries around 140,000 clones, 70% to 90% recorded once. What was sequenced was PBMCs. The source of these receptors is a man aged 45 to 65 in good health and CMV-seronegative.

The chain is built from TRBV2 and TRBJ2-7; 10 nucleotides align to TRBD1. J lost 5 bases, V lost 10 bases, and 11 bases had no gene match. Per the germline V gene, CDR1 is SNHLY and CDR2 is FYNNEI. This CDR3 contains 14 residues. The CDR3 DNA is TGTGCCACCCGGTTCCGGGACAGGGGAAACGAGCAGTACTTC. Amino acids: CATRFRDRGNEQYF.

The genes are TRBV19 and TRBJ2-3; 12 nucleotides align to TRBD2. Trimming cost V 7 bases and J 5 bases; bases outside gene matches: 13. Germline V gene data show CDR1 as LNHDA and CDR2 as SQIVND (reference sequence). The CDR3 loop spans 17 amino acids. CDR3 sequence: CASNPIPSGGVRDTQYF. For the CDR3, the DNA is TGTGCCAGTAACCCTATCCCTAGCGGGGGGGTGAGAGATACGCAGTATTTT.

The rearrangement links TRBV7-2 to TRBJ2-2; 7 nucleotides agree with TRBD1. This CDR3 comprises 16 residues. V shed 3 bases, J shed 6 bases, and the junction held 10 bases outside the gene matches. CDR1 is SGHTA and CDR2 is FQGNSA in the germline V gene. CDR3 sequence (DNA): TGTGCCAGCAGCTTCTGGAGCACCAGGGGGTCCGGGGAGCTGTTTTTT. It yields the protein CASSFWSTRGSGELFF.

Only one count was recorded for this clone. The genes are TRBV6-5 and TRBJ2-2; D is perhaps TRBD1 (6 bases). The CDR3 contains 14 residues. V lost 6 bases, J lost 7 bases, and 15 bases lay in between. The germline V gene encodes CDR1 MNHEY and CDR2 SVGAGI. The CDR3 nucleotides read TGTGCCAGCAGGTTGACAGGTTTAGACGGGGAGCTGTTTTTT. Encoded protein: CASRLTGLDGELFF.

The chain joins TRBV11-2 to TRBJ1-6; 9 nucleotides agree with TRBD1. The CDR3 extends over 16 amino acids. V was pared by 6 bases and J by 10 bases, with 13 bases of the junction left unmatched. The germline CDR1 and CDR2 sequences are SGHAT and FQNNGV. CDR3 bases: TGTGCCAGCAGATTACCGGGACAGGGCATTAGATCACCCCTCCACTTT. Its translation: CASRLPGQGIRSPLHF. The variable domain in full, with the rest retrieved from reference TRBV11-2 and TRBJ1-6, is EAGVAQSPRYKIIEKRQSVAFWCNPISGHATLYWYQQILGQGPKLLIQFQNNGVVDDSQLPKDRFSAERLKGVDSTLKIQPAKLEDSAVYLCASRLPGQGIRSPLHFGNGTRLTVT.

This clone was picked up one time. The chain has TRBV29-1 and TRBJ2-3; 9 bases fit TRBD1. CDR3 length equals 16 residues. J was trimmed by 4 bases and V by 1 base; bases with no gene match: 9. CDR1 and CDR2 from the germline V gene are SQVTM and ANQGSEA. CDR3 DNA: TGCAGCGTTGAAGGTTCGGACAGGGGCTCCCCAGATACGCAGTATTTT. Translation gives CSVEGSDRGSPDTQYF.

V usage is TRBV20-1 and J usage is TRBJ1-2; D ambiguous. The CDR3 covers 11 residues. V was trimmed by 1 base and J by 5 bases, leaving 5 bases between them. Per the germline V gene, CDR1 is DFQATT and CDR2 is SNEGSKA (reference sequence). CDR3 amino acids: CSARAQYGYTF. CDR3 coding DNA: TGCAGTGCTAGAGCCCAGTATGGCTACACCTTC.

This rearrangement joins TRBV11-3 to TRBJ2-2; the match to TRBD2 covers 15 bases. Germline V gene data show CDR1 as SGHNT and CDR2 as YENEEA. The CDR3 runs to 19 residues. J was trimmed by 0 bases and V by 1 base; bases with no gene match: 3. The CDR3 coding sequence is TGTGCCAGCAGCTTAGCGGGACTAGCGGGGGGAACGAACACCGGGGAGCTGTTTTTT. This encodes CASSLAGLAGGTNTGELFF.

The V and J genes are TRBV2 and TRBJ2-7; a possible D gene is TRBD2 (6 bases). The CDR3 runs to 13 residues. V was cut by 2 bases and J by 9 bases, with 14 bases left in between. Germline CDR1 reads SNHLY; CDR2 reads FYNNEI. The CDR3 DNA reads as TGTGCCAGCAGTGAAAGGCCAGGGACTGCGCAGTACTTC. The encoded protein is CASSERPGTAQYF.

This chain links TRBV5-1 with TRBJ2-1; D is perhaps TRBD2 (5 bases). Germline CDR1 and CDR2: SGHRS and YFSETQ. The germline V and J ends were trimmed by 1 base and 8 bases, with 7 bases remaining between them. The CDR3 extends over 12 amino acids. The CDR3 loop reads CASSLPGYEQFF. DNA of the CDR3: TGCGCCAGCAGCTTGCCGGGATATGAGCAGTTCTTC.

The sample holds one count of this clone. This chain uses TRBV14 with TRBJ1-4, with TRBD1 identical over 7 bases. Germline CDR1 SGHDN, CDR2 FVKESK. J was trimmed by 7 bases and V by 0 bases; bases with no gene match: 5. CDR3 length: 15 amino acids. The CDR3, as DNA: TGTGCCAGCAGCCAAGAAACCAGGGGGAGTGAAAAACTGTTTTTT. Translated, it gives CASSQETRGSEKLFF.

The V gene is TRBV11-3, the J gene TRBJ2-1; D possibly corresponds to TRBD1 (7 bases). The germline V gene encodes CDR1 SGHNT and CDR2 YENEEA. This CDR3 has 16 amino acids. The germline V and J ends were trimmed by 1 base and 7 bases, with 17 bases remaining between them. This chain's CDR3 is CASSLVVVEGANEQFF. CDR3 DNA sequence: TGTGCCAGCAGCTTAGTCGTTGTGGAGGGGGCGAATGAGCAGTTCTTC.

The chain is built from TRBV6-4 and TRBJ2-7, with D maybe TRBD1 (6 bases). The V and J ends lost 7 bases and 3 bases respectively, with 16 bases between them. The CDR3 is 14 residues long. Per the germline V gene, CDR1 is MRHNA and CDR2 is SNTAGT. The CDR3 DNA follows: TGTGCCAGCAATCACAGGGTCCTGATCTACGAGCAGTACTTC. Protein sequence: CASNHRVLIYEQYF.

This clone was seen a single time. The chain has TRBV29-1 and TRBJ1-2, with D tentatively TRBD1 (6 bases). The CDR3 covers 13 residues. Looked up from germline, CDR1 is SQVTM and CDR2 is ANQGSEA. The CDR3 DNA sequence: TGCACCCCGTCAGGGGAACCGAACTATGGCTACACCTTC. Protein: CTPSGEPNYGYTF.

The CDR3 nucleotides read TGTGCCAGCAGTGTTGGGTGGGAGCCCTACAATGAGCAGTTCTTC. It codes for CASSVGWEPYNEQFF. The gene calls are TRBV25-1 and TRBJ2-1; D possibly corresponds to TRBD2 (5 bases). Germline V gives CDR1 MGHDK, CDR2 SYGVNS. V was clipped by 4 bases and J by 2 bases, with 12 bases between them. The CDR3 extends over 15 amino acids.

The rearrangement uses TRBV11-2 and TRBJ1-6; D may be TRBD1 (6 bases). In germline, CDR1 is SGHAT, CDR2 FQNNGV. This CDR3 region has 15 residues. Trimming left V 2 bases short and J 7 bases short, with 12 bases between. The CDR3: CASSLSAGANSPLHF. The CDR3 coding sequence is TGTGCCAGCAGCTTATCGGCAGGGGCCAATTCACCCCTCCACTTT.

The chain joins TRBV29-1 to TRBJ2-4, with D unresolved. CDR3 length: 12 residues. V lost 4 bases and J lost 5, with 9 bases in between. CDR1 is SQVTM and CDR2 is ANQGSEA in the germline V gene. The CDR3 reads CSVVGGENIQYF. The DNA for the CDR3 is TGCAGCGTTGTTGGCGGAGAAAACATTCAGTACTTC.

V usage is TRBV11-2 and J usage is TRBJ1-4; TRBD1 aligns across 7 bases. Germline CDR1 and CDR2: SGHAT and FQNNGV. Trimming took 6 bases from V and 3 from J; bases not matched to a gene: 10. The CDR3 loop spans 16 amino acids. The CDR3 DNA reads as TGTGCCAGCAGGTCTCTACAGGGGAGAGCTAATGAAAAACTGTTTTTT. Protein sequence: CASRSLQGRANEKLFF. The full variable domain, in which reference TRBV11-2 and TRBJ1-4 provide the parts outside the CDR3, is EAGVAQSPRYKIIEKRQSVAFWCNPISGHATLYWYQQILGQGPKLLIQFQNNGVVDDSQLPKDRFSAERLKGVDSTLKIQPAKLEDSAVYLCASRSLQGRANEKLFFGSGTQLSVL.

The CDR3 protein is CASLEGAWNSPLHF. CDR3 coding DNA: TGTGCCAGCCTGGAGGGGGCTTGGAATTCACCCCTCCACTTT. This sequence joins TRBV28 and TRBJ1-6; 7 positions agree with TRBD1. CDR1 is MDHEN, CDR2 SYDVKM, per germline. Trimming took 8 bases from V and 7 from J; bases not matched to a gene: 8. This CDR3 comprises 14 residues.

The chain couples TRBV30 to TRBJ1-1; 8 positions match TRBD1. Germline trimming cut 0 bases from V and 7 bases from J; bases unmatched to any gene: 4. This CDR3 has 13 amino acids. Germline values: CDR1 GTSNPN, CDR2 SVGIG (reference sequence). CDR3 loop: CAWSVTGGSEAFF. DNA for the CDR3: TGTGCCTGGAGTGTAACAGGGGGTAGTGAAGCTTTCTTT.

The chain uses TRBV11-2 and TRBJ2-7; D is perhaps TRBD1 (5 bases). CDR1 and CDR2 (germline): SGHAT, FQNNGV. The CDR3 contains 15 residues. V dropped 1 base and J dropped 0 bases, with 10 bases sitting between them. In nucleotides, the CDR3 is TGTGCCAGCAGCTTAGTAACAGGCAGCTCCTACGAGCAGTACTTC. It encodes CASSLVTGSSYEQYF. Filled out from reference TRBV11-2 and TRBJ2-7, the complete variable domain reads EAGVAQSPRYKIIEKRQSVAFWCNPISGHATLYWYQQILGQGPKLLIQFQNNGVVDDSQLPKDRFSAERLKGVDSTLKIQPAKLEDSAVYLCASSLVTGSSYEQYFGPGTRLTVT.